This entry concerns a single T cell receptor (beta chain). V lost 5 bases and J lost 5; bases outside the gene matches: 13. Looked up from germline, CDR1 is GTSNPN and CDR2 is SVGIG (reference sequence). The CDR3 loop spans 15 amino acids. This record comes from a study of T cell changes during pregnancy in multiple sclerosis. Here immunoSEQ multiplex PCR was the method, and the copy in TCRdb shows in-frame clones only, minus some. The data contain approximately 52,000 clones, 92% of them seen just once; the ten biggest clones take up approximately 0.5%. The source was CD4+ T cells from peripheral blood mononuclear cells, collected after pregnancy. The chain couples TRBV30 to TRBJ2-5; TRBD1 matches at 8 bases. The origin of this receptor is a female donor with multiple sclerosis, enrolled in a pregnancy study. CDR3 nucleotides: TGTGCCTGGGCAACTTGGGACAGGCTAAGGGAGACCCAGTACTTC. Protein sequence: CAWATWDRLRETQYF.